This record concerns one T cell receptor (beta chain) sequence. In this sample, this clonotype turned up once. Its antigen remains unidentified. Base qualities are not recorded, but no much larger clone differs from it by a single base. The CDR3 runs 16 amino acids, cysteine and phenylalanine included. Just CDR3 DNA is preserved here, 48 bases in frame from base 1. V trim: 4 bases; J trim: 10 bases; unmatched bases: 11. CDR1 is given as SGHKS and CDR2 as YYEKEE, both from the germline V gene (reference sequence). The data derive from a study of identical twins listed by TCRdb under 2016. A note on the overall study: To test whether fetal clonotypes persist, the study used deep sequencing on TCR alpha and beta repertoires from monozygotic twins, unrelated adults of various ages, and cord blood. To rule out contamination, the twin experiments were replicated at different times with different library preparation protocols.

General study outcomes and caveats: A weaker excess of twin sharing was found in beta out-of-frame sequences because the signal-to-noise ratio was lowered by fewer shared sequences. Recombination models systematically underestimated out-of-frame TCR alpha sharing in monozygotic twins but agreed with sharing between unrelated individuals. Invariant T cells such as MAIT and iNKT could partly confound zero-insertion analyses, though diverse VJ usage argued against this for most clonotypes. Fewer insertions were carried by abundant cord blood beta clonotypes, a similar but weaker trend appeared in young adult naive repertoires, and no such trend appeared in memory repertoires. Compared with coincidental sharing between unrelated individuals, an excess of low generation-probability sequences was observed among out-of-frame TCR alpha sequences shared between twins. Because the same donors could not be followed over many years, conclusions were based on cross-sectional statistical analysis.

Every donor in the study was a healthy Caucasian. Library prep was done by 5' RACE. The sequencer was an Illumina HiSeq 2000. Template switching introduced a universal primer binding site; the final cDNA contained a unique molecular identifier, enabling accurate counting of TCR cDNA molecules. Specific primers in the conserved constant-segment region were used to synthesize first-strand cDNA for the TCR alpha and beta chains. Each cDNA library was double barcoded, with a SMART-Mk sample barcode plus Illumina barcodes, to control for contamination. Two successive PCR steps introduced TruSeq adapter sequences along with Illumina sample barcodes. Sequencing of the TCR alpha and beta cDNA libraries was done on the Illumina HiSeq platform using custom primers. The published analysis was carried out like this. MiGEC processed the raw reads to extract unique molecular identifiers, while MiXCR was used to determine the CDR3 positions. For each individual, recombination models were inferred using an EM algorithm with the repgenHMM and IGoR tools. Shared clonotype analysis was performed with the tcR package in R, normalizing sharing by the product of cloneset sizes. To study raw recombination free of thymic and clonal selection effects, out-of-frame nonproductive sequences were analyzed. In TCRdb, the public reads were trimmed at Q25 with fastp and aligned with MiXCR, with productive beta chains retained. Each CDR3 protein gets just one entry, which takes the most common genes and DNA from the rows behind it. The V and J calls and clone size are TCRdb's, not the authors'. This sample is represented by some 1,700,000 distinct CDR3 sequences; 32% of them were singletons. Jointly, the top ten make up 0.27% of the sample.

The receptor was isolated from a newborn girl in good health. Sequencing was carried out using cord blood. The rearrangement joined TRBV5-5 to TRBJ1-6, and 10 junctional nucleotides match TRBD1. The nucleotide sequence is given as TGTGCCAGCAGCCGCCGACCTGGGGACAGGGGATCACCCCTCCACTTT. This yields the protein CASSRRPGDRGSPLHF.